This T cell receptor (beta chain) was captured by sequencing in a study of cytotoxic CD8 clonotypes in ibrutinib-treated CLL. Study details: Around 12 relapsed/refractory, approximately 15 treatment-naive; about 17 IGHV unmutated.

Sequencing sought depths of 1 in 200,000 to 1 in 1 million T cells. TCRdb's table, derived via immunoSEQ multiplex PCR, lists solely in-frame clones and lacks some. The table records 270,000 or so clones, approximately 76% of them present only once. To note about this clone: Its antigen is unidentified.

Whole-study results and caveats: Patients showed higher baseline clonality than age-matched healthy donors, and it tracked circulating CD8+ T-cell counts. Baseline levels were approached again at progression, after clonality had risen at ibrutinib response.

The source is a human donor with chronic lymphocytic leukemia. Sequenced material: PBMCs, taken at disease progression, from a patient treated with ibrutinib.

The DNA of the CDR3 is TGTGCCAGCAGCGAACAAGCAGATACGCAGTATTTT. Protein: CASSEQADTQYF. The chain recombines TRBV2 with TRBJ2-3; D is uncertain. Germline V lookup: CDR1 SNHLY, CDR2 FYNNEI. Trimming removed 6 bases at V and 4 bases at J, with 8 bases between. This CDR3 spans 12 amino acids.